A single sample gave rise to the 29 T cell receptor beta chains below, sequenced in a study of vaccination and CD4 T cells after COVID-19. These receptors lack a known antigen. Regarding treatment: roughly ten-day PBMC culture with coronavirus spike peptide pools or control peptides (ViraFEST assay). Cultured CD4+ T cell DNA was sequenced using the Oncomine TCR Beta short-read assay. TCRdb re-derived calls from the PCR reads in MiXCR, one entry per CDR3 protein. The repertoire consists of around 14,000 distinct CDR3 sequences, with 55% to 75% occurring once and the leading ten covering 11% to 15%. Sequencing was done on a sample of CD4+ T cells from blood, cultured in vitro. These receptors came from a human donor who had recovered from COVID-19.

This sequence joins TRBV7-2 and TRBJ2-1, with TRBD2 matching over 12 bases. Germline assignment: CDR1 SGHTA and CDR2 FQGNSA. Losses at the gene ends were 5 bases for V and 10 bases for J; bases not matched to a gene: 15. The CDR3 covers 17 residues. The CDR3 DNA reads TGTGCCAGCAGCCGGGTGTCCCGACTAGCGGGGGCCTACGAGCAGTTCTTC. This translates into CASSRVSRLAGAYEQFF.

The V call is TRBV28, the J call TRBJ2-1; perhaps TRBD2 as D (6 bases). V lost 6 bases, J lost 0 bases, and 15 bases lay in between. The CDR3 sequence is 16 residues long. Germline CDR1 and CDR2: MDHEN and SYDVKM. In nucleotides, the CDR3 is TGTGCCAGCAGCCTTACTAGCACTAGCTCCTACAATGAGCAGTTCTTC. It codes for CASSLTSTSSYNEQFF. Filled out from reference TRBV28 and TRBJ2-1, the complete variable domain reads DVKVTQSSRYLVKRTGEKVFLECVQDMDHENMFWYRQDPGLGLRLIYFSYDVKMKEKGDIPEGYSVSREKKERFSLILESASTNQTSMYLCASSLTSTSSYNEQFFGPGTRLTVL.

This clonotype was detected only a few times. The chain recombines TRBV7-6 with TRBJ1-6; tentatively, D is TRBD1 (5 bases). This CDR3 contains 15 residues. V dropped 5 bases and J dropped 5 bases, with 13 bases sitting between them. From germline, CDR1 is SGHVS and CDR2 FNYEAQ. The CDR3 sequence is CASSLSGTNNSPLHF. The DNA of the CDR3 is TGTGCCAGCAGCCTCTCCGGGACCAATAATTCACCCCTCCACTTT. The full variable domain, completed using reference TRBV7-6 and TRBJ1-6, is GAGVSQSPRYKVTKRGQDVALRCDPISGHVSLYWYRQALGQGPEFLTYFNYEAQQDKSGLPNDRFSAERPEGSISTLTIQRTEQRDSAMYRCASSLSGTNNSPLHFGNGTRLTVT.

This sequence joins TRBV6-5 and TRBJ2-7; 8 bases match TRBD1. The length of the CDR3 is 14 residues. Trimming at V came to 2 bases and at J to 9 bases, leaving 9 bases not matched to a gene. CDR1 and CDR2 (germline): MNHEY, SVGAGI. The CDR3 region has the DNA TGTGCCAGCAGTTACCGGGACAGGCAATTCGGGCAGTACTTC. Amino acid sequence: CASSYRDRQFGQYF.

V gene TRBV2 combines with J gene TRBJ2-3, with D unclear. V lost 6 bases and J 2 bases, leaving 6 bases between the germline ends. Germline-derived CDR1 and CDR2 are SNHLY and FYNNEI. The CDR3 spans 12 residues. CDR3 coding DNA: TGTGCCAGCAGCGTTACCACAGATACGCAGTATTTT. This gives the protein CASSVTTDTQYF.

The chain carries TRBV2 and TRBJ1-6, with no clear D. This CDR3 has 13 residues. Germline CDR1 is SNHLY and CDR2 is FYNNEI. Trimming shortened V by 5 bases and J by 8 bases, and 10 bases separated the two germline ends. The CDR3 sequence is CASSYHVDSPLHF. The CDR3 nucleotides read TGTGCCAGCAGTTATCACGTCGATTCACCCCTCCACTTT.

This rearrangement joins TRBV15 to TRBJ2-6, with D possibly being TRBD2 (5 bases). V was clipped by 1 base and J by 0 bases, with 10 bases between them. The CDR3 has 17 residues. CDR1 is LNHNV, CDR2 YYDKDF, per germline (reference sequence). The DNA for the CDR3 is TGTGCCACCAGCAGAGTTGAGGGCAGCTCTGGGGCCAACGTCCTGACTTTC. Translated: CATSRVEGSSGANVLTF.

The V gene is TRBV29-1, the J gene TRBJ2-5; 7 bases line up with TRBD1. This CDR3 is built from 12 residues. CDR1 SQVTM and CDR2 ANQGSEA come from the germline V gene. J was trimmed by 4 bases and V by 2 bases; bases with no gene match: 1. The CDR3 sequence: CSVERTGETQYF. CDR3 in DNA: TGCAGCGTTGAAAGGACAGGAGAGACCCAGTACTTC.

The chain couples TRBV6-5 to TRBJ2-7; D perhaps matches TRBD1 (5 bases). CDR1 and CDR2 (germline): MNHEY, SVGAGI. CDR3 size: 15 residues. V was shortened by 2 bases and J by 3 bases, with 14 bases between the two germline ends. CDR3 residues: CASSYGQGGIYEQYF. The DNA of the CDR3 is TGTGCCAGCAGTTACGGGCAGGGTGGTATCTACGAGCAGTACTTC.

This chain uses TRBV19 with TRBJ1-5; tentatively, D is TRBD1 (5 bases). The germline V gene has CDR1 LNHDA and CDR2 SQIVND (reference sequence). Trimming cost V 2 bases and J 3 bases, with 17 bases left between them. The CDR3 runs 17 residues. The CDR3 spells CASSIRQGVLANQPQHF. The DNA for the CDR3 is TGTGCCAGTAGTATACGCCAAGGGGTTTTGGCCAATCAGCCCCAGCATTTT.

The chain recombines TRBV15 with TRBJ1-2; D uncertain. The germline V gene encodes CDR1 LNHNV and CDR2 YYDKDF (reference sequence). This CDR3 has 13 residues. V was trimmed by 3 bases and J by 5 bases, leaving 10 bases between them. The DNA of the CDR3 is TGTGCCACCAGCAGCCAGAAAAGATATGGCTACACCTTC. This codes for CATSSQKRYGYTF.

V is TRBV27 and J is TRBJ1-6; D is possibly TRBD1 (5 bases). There are 14 residues in the CDR3. Germline loops: CDR1 MNHEY, CDR2 SMNVEV (reference sequence). V was trimmed by 4 bases and J by 7 bases, leaving 11 bases between them. The CDR3 DNA is TGTGCCAGCAGTTCGGGACGGAGAAATTCACCCCTCCACTTT. Encoded protein: CASSSGRRNSPLHF.

CDR3 residues: CASSYSRGQYNSPLHF. CDR3 DNA sequence: TGTGCCAGCAGTTACTCTCGGGGCCAATATAATTCACCCCTCCACTTT. This rearrangement joins TRBV28 to TRBJ1-6; a possible D gene is TRBD1 (5 bases). Trimming shortened V by 4 bases and J by 4 bases, and 14 bases separated the two germline ends. The V gene's germline CDR1 is MDHEN and CDR2 SYDVKM. This CDR3 region has 16 residues.

The sample holds a few counts of this clonotype. The CDR3 bases are TGCAGTGCTAGTTACAGGAGGGGAACCTACGAGCAGTACTTC. This gives the protein CSASYRRGTYEQYF. The chain carries TRBV20-1 and TRBJ2-7; TRBD2 is a possible D gene (6 bases). Trimming stripped 3 bases from V and 2 bases from J, with 14 bases between. Germline lookup yields CDR1 DFQATT and CDR2 SNEGSKA (reference sequence). The CDR3 consists of 14 residues.

This chain links TRBV2 with TRBJ2-7; 9 bases map to TRBD1. J was trimmed by 6 bases and V by 6 bases; bases with no gene match: 9. This CDR3 has 14 amino acids. CDR1 is SNHLY, CDR2 FYNNEI, per germline. The CDR3 spells CASSGGQGGSEQYF. CDR3 sequence (DNA): TGTGCCAGCAGCGGGGGACAGGGTGGGAGCGAGCAGTACTTC.

There are a few counts of this clonotype. V usage is TRBV6-1 and J usage is TRBJ1-4; 10 nucleotides match TRBD1. After removal of 1 base from V and 8 bases from J, the junction contained 7 bases not matched to a gene. Germline V gene lookup returns CDR1 MNHNS and CDR2 SASEGT. The CDR3 is made up of 16 amino acids. DNA for the CDR3: TGTGCCAGCAGTGAAGTTGATGGGACAGGGGAGGAAAAACTGTTTTTT. Amino acids: CASSEVDGTGEEKLFF.

The chain carries TRBV20-1 and TRBJ1-5; D remains ambiguous. Germline V gene sequence: CDR1 DFQATT, CDR2 SNEGSKA (reference sequence). CDR3 size: 17 residues. The V and J ends lost 5 bases and 0 bases respectively, with 20 bases between them. The chain's CDR3 is CSALDGKVIYSNQPQHF. CDR3 in DNA: TGCAGTGCTCTGGATGGTAAGGTCATATATAGCAATCAGCCCCAGCATTTT.

This clonotype has a handful of counts. J is TRBJ1-1 and V is TRBV15, with no clear D. The CDR3 runs 15 residues. Germline V gene lookup returns CDR1 LNHNV and CDR2 YYDKDF (reference sequence). V dropped 0 bases and J dropped 4 bases, with 12 bases sitting between them. CDR3 nucleotides: TGTGCCACCAGCAGAGATCTTTGGGGATCCACTGAAGCTTTCTTT. Encoded protein: CATSRDLWGSTEAFF.

V gene TRBV2 combines with J gene TRBJ1-6; possibly TRBD1 for D (6 bases). Trimming stripped 6 bases from V and 2 bases from J, with 11 bases between. Germline CDR1 reads SNHLY; CDR2 reads FYNNEI. This CDR3 has 15 amino acids. Here the CDR3 reads CASRVQGPYNSPLHF. Here the CDR3 DNA reads TGTGCCAGCAGGGTACAGGGTCCCTATAATTCACCCCTCCACTTT.

The CDR3 DNA follows: TGTGCCTGGAGTTTACTAGGAACTGAAGCTTTCTTT. It codes for CAWSLLGTEAFF. This rearrangement joins TRBV30 to TRBJ1-1; D not certain. Germline CDR1 is GTSNPN and CDR2 is SVGIG (reference sequence). Trimming pared 2 bases from V and 5 bases from J, leaving 9 bases between. The CDR3 runs to 12 residues.

This clonotype was recorded once. The chain recombines TRBV6-1 with TRBJ2-2, with D perhaps assigned TRBD1 or TRBD2 (5 bases each). The V end was cut by 6 bases, the J end by 2 bases, with 13 bases between. Per the germline V gene, CDR1 is MNHNS and CDR2 is SASEGT. This CDR3 is 15 amino acids long. The chain's CDR3 is CASRRRTYNTGELFF. CDR3 in DNA: TGTGCCAGCAGGCGGAGGACATACAACACCGGGGAGCTGTTTTTT.

The chain combines TRBV30 with TRBJ1-2; D is undetermined. V shed 4 bases and J shed 4 bases, with 10 bases lying between them. From germline, CDR1 is GTSNPN and CDR2 SVGIG (reference sequence). The CDR3 is made up of 12 amino acids. CDR3 in amino acids: CAWNRVGYGYTF. The CDR3 DNA follows: TGTGCCTGGAACCGGGTAGGCTATGGCTACACCTTC.

The chain couples TRBV28 to TRBJ2-7, with 12 bases lining up with TRBD2. CDR3 length equals 15 residues. Germline V gene data show CDR1 as MDHEN and CDR2 as SYDVKM. The ends lost 5 bases at V and 3 bases at J; junction bases unmatched: 5. This chain's CDR3 is CASSPRLAGVYEQYF. CDR3 nucleotides: TGTGCCAGCAGTCCGAGACTAGCGGGAGTCTACGAGCAGTACTTC.

This clonotype showed up just a few times. J is TRBJ1-2 and V is TRBV7-9; TRBD1 matches at 7 bases. The CDR3 is 13 amino acids. Trimming at V came to 5 bases and at J to 6 bases, leaving 6 bases not matched to a gene. CDR1 and CDR2 from the germline V gene are SEHNR and FQNEAQ (reference sequence). The CDR3 coding sequence is TGTGCCAGCAGCCCCGACAGGGACGATGGCTACACCTTC. Translating gives CASSPDRDDGYTF.

This clonotype was seen only a few times. The chain combines TRBV5-4 with TRBJ1-2, with D maybe TRBD1 (5 bases). The CDR3 is 14 amino acids. Trimming left V 4 bases short and J 8 bases short, with 18 bases between. The germline V gene has CDR1 SGHNT and CDR2 YYREEE (reference sequence). CDR3 sequence (DNA): TGTGCCAGCAGCGAGGCGGGGGATAAGGACGGCTACACCTTC. This translates into CASSEAGDKDGYTF.

CDR3: CASSMRGGQPQHF. Here the CDR3 DNA reads TGTGCCAGTAGTATGAGGGGAGGTCAGCCCCAGCATTTT. This chain links TRBV19 with TRBJ1-5, with TRBD1 as a possible D gene (5 bases). This CDR3 has 13 amino acids. V was clipped by 3 bases and J by 6 bases, with 9 bases between them. The V gene's germline CDR1 is LNHDA and CDR2 SQIVND (reference sequence).

Written as DNA, the CDR3 is TGTGCCACCCGCAAATTTACAGGGGGCGTCGAGACCCAGTACTTC. It codes for CATRKFTGGVETQYF. This chain joins TRBV15 and TRBJ2-5; 9 bases line up with TRBD1. V was clipped by 8 bases and J by 5 bases; unmatched bases: 12. Per the germline V gene, CDR1 is LNHNV and CDR2 is YYDKDF (reference sequence). The CDR3 is 15 residues long.

V and J are TRBV2 and TRBJ1-5; D perhaps matches TRBD1 (5 bases). The CDR3 has 15 amino acids. The V and J ends lost 3 bases and 0 bases respectively, with 9 bases between them. Per germline, CDR1 SNHLY and CDR2 FYNNEI. In DNA, the CDR3 is TGTGCCAGCAGTGAGGGGCGAATTAGCAATCAGCCCCAGCATTTT. Residues: CASSEGRISNQPQHF.

This clonotype was seen a handful of times. The V call is TRBV24-1, the J call TRBJ2-5, with D unresolved. CDR3 length: 13 amino acids. The V and J ends lost 9 bases and 1 base respectively, with 11 bases between them. Germline V gene sequence: CDR1 KGHDR, CDR2 SFDVKD. DNA for the CDR3: TGTGCCACCTACGACTCGTCCCAAGAGACCCAGTACTTC. This sequence encodes CATYDSSQETQYF.